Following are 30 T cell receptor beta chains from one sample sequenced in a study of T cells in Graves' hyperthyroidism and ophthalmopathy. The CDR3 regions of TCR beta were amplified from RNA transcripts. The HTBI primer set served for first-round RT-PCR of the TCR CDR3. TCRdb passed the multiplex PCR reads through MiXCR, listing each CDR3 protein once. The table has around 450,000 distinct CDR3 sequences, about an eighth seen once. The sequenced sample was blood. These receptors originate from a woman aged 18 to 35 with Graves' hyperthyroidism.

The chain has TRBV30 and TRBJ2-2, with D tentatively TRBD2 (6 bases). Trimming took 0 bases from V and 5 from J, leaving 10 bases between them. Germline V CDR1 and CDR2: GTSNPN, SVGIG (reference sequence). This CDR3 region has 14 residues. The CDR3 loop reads CAWSVWGETGELFF. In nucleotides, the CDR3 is TGTGCCTGGAGTGTCTGGGGGGAGACCGGGGAGCTGTTTTTT.

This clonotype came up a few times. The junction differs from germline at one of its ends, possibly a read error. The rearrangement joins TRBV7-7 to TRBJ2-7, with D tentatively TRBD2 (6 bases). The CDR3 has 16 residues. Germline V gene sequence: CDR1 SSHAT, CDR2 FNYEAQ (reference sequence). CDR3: CASAESQRAYSYEQCF. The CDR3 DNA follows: TGTGCTAGCGCGGAGTCACAGCGGGCCTACTCCTACGAGCAGTGCTTC.

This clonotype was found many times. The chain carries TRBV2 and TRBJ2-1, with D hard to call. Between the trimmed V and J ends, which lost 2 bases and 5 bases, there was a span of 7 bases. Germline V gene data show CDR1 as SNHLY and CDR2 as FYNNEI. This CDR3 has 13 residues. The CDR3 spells CASSERENNEQFF. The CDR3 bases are TGTGCCAGCAGTGAACGAGAGAACAATGAGCAGTTCTTC.

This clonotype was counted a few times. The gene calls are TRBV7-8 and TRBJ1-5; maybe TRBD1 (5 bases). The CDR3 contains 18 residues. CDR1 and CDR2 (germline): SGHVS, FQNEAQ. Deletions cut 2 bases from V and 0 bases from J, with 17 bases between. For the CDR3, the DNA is TGTGCCAGCAGCTTAACTATCCAGACAGCTTATAGCAATCAGCCCCAGCATTTT. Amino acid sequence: CASSLTIQTAYSNQPQHF.

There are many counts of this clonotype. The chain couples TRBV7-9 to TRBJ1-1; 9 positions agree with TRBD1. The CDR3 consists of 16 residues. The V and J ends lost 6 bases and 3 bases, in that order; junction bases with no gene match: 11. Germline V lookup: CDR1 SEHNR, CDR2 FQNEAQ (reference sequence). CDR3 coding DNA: TGTGCCAGCAGTATAGGGACAGGGTATAGGGACACTGAAGCTTTCTTT. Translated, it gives CASSIGTGYRDTEAFF.

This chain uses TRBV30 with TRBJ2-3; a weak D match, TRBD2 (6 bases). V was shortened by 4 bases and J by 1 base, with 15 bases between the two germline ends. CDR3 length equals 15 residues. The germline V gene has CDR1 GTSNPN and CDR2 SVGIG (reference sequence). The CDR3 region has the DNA TGTGCCTGGAATCTCGGGGGTCGGGGCACAGATACGCAGTATTTT. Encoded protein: CAWNLGGRGTDTQYF.

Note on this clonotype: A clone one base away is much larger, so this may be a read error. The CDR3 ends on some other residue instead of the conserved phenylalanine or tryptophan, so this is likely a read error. The CDR3 DNA is TGTGCCAGCAGCTTAGCAGTGGGTGGGACGACAAATGAGCAGTTCTGC. Its protein product is CASSLAVGGTTNEQFC. The chain is built from TRBV7-6 and TRBJ2-1, with D possibly being TRBD1 or TRBD2 (5 bases each). The V gene lost 0 bases and the J gene lost 7 bases, with 16 bases spanning the gap. CDR3 length: 16 residues. Germline V gene sequence: CDR1 SGHVS, CDR2 FNYEAQ.

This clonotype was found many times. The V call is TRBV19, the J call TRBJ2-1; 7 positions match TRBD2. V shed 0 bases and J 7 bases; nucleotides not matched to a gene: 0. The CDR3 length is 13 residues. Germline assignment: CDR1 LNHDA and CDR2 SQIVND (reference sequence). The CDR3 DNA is TGTGCCAGTAGTATAGAGGGAGGGAATGAGCAGTTCTTC. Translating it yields CASSIEGGNEQFF.

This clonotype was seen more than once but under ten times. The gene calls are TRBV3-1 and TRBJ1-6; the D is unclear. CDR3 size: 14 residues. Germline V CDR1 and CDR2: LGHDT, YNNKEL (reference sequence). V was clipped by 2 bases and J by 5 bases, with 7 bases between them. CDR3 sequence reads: CASSQTDHNSPLHF. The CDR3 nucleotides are TGTGCCAGCAGCCAAACGGACCATAATTCACCCCTCCACTTT.

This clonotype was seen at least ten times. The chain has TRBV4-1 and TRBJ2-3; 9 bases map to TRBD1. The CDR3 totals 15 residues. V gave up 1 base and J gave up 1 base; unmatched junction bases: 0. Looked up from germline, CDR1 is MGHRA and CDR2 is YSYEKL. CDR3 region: CASSQGTGGTDTQYF. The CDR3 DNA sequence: TGCGCCAGCAGCCAAGGGACAGGGGGCACAGATACGCAGTATTTT.

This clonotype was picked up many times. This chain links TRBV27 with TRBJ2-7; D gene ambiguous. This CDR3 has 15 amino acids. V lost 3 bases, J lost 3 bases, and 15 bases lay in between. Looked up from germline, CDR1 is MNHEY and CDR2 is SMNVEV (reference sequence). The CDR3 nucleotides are TGTGCCAGCAGTTTGCTTACCCGATTTAACTACGAGCAGTACTTC. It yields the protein CASSLLTRFNYEQYF.

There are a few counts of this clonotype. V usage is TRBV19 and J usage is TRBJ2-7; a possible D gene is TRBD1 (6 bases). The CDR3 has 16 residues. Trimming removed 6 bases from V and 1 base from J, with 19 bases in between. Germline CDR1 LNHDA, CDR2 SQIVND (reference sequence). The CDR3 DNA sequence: TGTGCCAGTAGCCCTTCGGACAGCCGTGGATCCTACGAGCAGTACTTC. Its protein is CASSPSDSRGSYEQYF.

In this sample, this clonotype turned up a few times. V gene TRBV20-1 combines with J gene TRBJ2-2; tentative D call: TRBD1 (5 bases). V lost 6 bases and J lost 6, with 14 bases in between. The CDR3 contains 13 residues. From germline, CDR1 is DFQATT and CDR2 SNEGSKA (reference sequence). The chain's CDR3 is CSASQTAAGELFF. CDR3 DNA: TGCAGTGCGAGCCAGACAGCTGCCGGGGAGCTGTTTTTT.

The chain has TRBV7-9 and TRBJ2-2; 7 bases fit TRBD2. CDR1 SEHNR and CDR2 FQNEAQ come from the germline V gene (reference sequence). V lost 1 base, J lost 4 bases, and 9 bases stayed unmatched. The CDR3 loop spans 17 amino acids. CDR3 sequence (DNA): TGTGCCAGCAGCTTAGGCCCGAGACTAGCACTCACCGGGGAGCTGTTTTTT. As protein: CASSLGPRLALTGELFF.

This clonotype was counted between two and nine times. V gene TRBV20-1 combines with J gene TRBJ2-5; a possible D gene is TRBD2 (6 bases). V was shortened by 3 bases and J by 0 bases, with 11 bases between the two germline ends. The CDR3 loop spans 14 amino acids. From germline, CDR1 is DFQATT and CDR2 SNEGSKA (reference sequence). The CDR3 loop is CSASASGDQETQYF. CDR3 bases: TGCAGTGCTAGCGCTTCGGGGGACCAAGAGACCCAGTACTTC.

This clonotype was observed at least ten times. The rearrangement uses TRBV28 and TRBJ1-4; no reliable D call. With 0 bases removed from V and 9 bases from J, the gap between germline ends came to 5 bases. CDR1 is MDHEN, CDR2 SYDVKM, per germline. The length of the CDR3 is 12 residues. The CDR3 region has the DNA TGTGCCAGCAGTTTATGGGCCCAAAAACTGTTTTTT. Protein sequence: CASSLWAQKLFF.

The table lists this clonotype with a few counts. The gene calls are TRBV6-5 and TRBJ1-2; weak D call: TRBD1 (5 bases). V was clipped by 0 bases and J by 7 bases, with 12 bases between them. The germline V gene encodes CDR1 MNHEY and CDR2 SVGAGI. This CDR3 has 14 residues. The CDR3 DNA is TGTGCCAGCAGTTACTCCCCAGGGAATGGTGGCTACACCTTC. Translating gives CASSYSPGNGGYTF.

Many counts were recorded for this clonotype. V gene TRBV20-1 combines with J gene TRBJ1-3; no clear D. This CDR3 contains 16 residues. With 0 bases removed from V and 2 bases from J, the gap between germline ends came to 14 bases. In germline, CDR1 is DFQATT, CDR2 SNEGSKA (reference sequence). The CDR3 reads CSARDRSQPTGNTIYF. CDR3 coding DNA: TGCAGTGCTAGAGATAGGAGCCAGCCGACTGGAAACACCATATATTTT.

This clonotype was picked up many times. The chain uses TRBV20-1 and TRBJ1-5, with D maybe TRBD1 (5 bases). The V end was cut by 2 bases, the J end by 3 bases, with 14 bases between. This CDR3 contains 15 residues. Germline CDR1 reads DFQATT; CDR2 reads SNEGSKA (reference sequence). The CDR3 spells CSARTTGTYNQPQHF. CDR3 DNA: TGCAGTGCTAGAACGACGGGGACCTACAATCAGCCCCAGCATTTT.

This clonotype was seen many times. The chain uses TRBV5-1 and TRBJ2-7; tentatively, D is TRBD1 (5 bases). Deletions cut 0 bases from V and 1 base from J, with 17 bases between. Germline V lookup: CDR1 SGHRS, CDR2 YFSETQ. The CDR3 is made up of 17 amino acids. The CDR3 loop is CASSLEGVGRRSYEQYF. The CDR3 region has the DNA TGCGCCAGCAGCTTGGAAGGGGTCGGCAGGCGATCCTACGAGCAGTACTTC.

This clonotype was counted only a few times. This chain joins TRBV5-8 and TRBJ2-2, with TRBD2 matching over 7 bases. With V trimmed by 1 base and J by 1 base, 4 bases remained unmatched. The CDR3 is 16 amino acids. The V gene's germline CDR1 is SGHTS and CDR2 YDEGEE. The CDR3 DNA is TGTGCCAGCAGCTTGTTTGCGGGGGTGAACACCGGGGAGCTGTTTTTT. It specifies CASSLFAGVNTGELFF. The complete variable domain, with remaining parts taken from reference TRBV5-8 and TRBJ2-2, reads EAGVTQSPTHLIKTRGQQATLRCSPISGHTSVYWYQQALGLGLQFLLWYDEGEERNRGNFPPRFSGRQFPNYSSELNVNALELEDSALYLCASSLFAGVNTGELFFGEGSRLTVL.

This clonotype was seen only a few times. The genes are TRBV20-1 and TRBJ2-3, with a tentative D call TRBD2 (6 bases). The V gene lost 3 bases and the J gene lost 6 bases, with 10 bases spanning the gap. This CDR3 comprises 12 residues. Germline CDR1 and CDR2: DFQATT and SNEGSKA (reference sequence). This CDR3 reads CSARGRSDTQYF. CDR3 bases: TGCAGTGCTAGGGGGAGGTCGGATACGCAGTATTTT.

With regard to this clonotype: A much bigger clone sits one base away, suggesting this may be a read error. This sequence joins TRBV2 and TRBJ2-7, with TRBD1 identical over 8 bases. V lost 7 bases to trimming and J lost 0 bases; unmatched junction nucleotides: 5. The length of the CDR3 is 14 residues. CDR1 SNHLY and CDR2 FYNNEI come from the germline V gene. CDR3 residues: CASIRDRHSYEQYF. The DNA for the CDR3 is TGTGCCAGCATCCGGGACAGGCACTCCTACGAGCAGTACTTC.

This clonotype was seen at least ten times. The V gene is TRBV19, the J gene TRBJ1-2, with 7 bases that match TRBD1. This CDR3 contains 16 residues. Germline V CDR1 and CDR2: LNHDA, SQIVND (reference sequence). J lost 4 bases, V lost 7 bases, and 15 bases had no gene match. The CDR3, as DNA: TGTGCCAGTAACCTCGGGGGACAGCGCTCCTCCTATGGCTACACCTTC. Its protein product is CASNLGGQRSSYGYTF.

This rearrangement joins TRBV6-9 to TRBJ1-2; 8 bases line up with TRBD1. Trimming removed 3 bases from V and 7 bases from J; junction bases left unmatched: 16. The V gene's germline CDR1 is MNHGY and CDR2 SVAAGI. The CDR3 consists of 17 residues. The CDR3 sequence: CASSYTFRGDRGAGYTF. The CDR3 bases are TGTGCCAGCAGTTACACCTTCAGGGGCGACAGGGGAGCTGGCTACACCTTC.

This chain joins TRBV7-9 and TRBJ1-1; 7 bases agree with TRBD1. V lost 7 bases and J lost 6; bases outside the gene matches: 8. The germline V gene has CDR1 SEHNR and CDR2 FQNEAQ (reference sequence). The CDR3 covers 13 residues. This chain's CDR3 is CASIDRDFPEAFF. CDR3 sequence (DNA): TGTGCCAGCATCGACAGGGATTTCCCTGAAGCTTTCTTT.

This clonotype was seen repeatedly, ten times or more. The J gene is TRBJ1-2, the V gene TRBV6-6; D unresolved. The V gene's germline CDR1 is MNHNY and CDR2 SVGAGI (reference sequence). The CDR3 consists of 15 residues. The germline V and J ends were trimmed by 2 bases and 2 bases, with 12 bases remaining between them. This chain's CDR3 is CASSYGPAENYGYTF. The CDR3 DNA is TGTGCCAGCAGTTACGGTCCCGCGGAGAACTATGGCTACACCTTC.

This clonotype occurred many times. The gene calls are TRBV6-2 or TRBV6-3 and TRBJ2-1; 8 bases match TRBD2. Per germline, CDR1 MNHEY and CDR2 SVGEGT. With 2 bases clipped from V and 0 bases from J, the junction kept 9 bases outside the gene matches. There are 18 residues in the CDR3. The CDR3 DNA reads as TGTGCCAGCAGTTACGGTGGAGCGGGAGCCTTCTCCTACAATGAGCAGTTCTTC. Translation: CASSYGGAGAFSYNEQFF.

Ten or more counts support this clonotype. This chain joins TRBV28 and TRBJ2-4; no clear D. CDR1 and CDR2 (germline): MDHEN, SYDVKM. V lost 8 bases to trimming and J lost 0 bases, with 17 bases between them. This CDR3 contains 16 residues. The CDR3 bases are TGTGCCAGCGGACCCTTACATGTGCTAGCCAAAAACATTCAGTACTTC. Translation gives CASGPLHVLAKNIQYF. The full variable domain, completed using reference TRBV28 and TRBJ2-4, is DVKVTQSSRYLVKRTGEKVFLECVQDMDHENMFWYRQDPGLGLRLIYFSYDVKMKEKGDIPEGYSVSREKKERFSLILESASTNQTSMYLCASGPLHVLAKNIQYFGAGTRLSVL.

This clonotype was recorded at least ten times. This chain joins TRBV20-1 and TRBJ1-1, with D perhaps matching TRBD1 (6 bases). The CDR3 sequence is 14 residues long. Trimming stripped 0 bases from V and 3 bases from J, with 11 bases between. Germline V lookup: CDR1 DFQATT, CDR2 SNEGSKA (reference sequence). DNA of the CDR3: TGCAGTGCTAGAGAAACCCAGGGGTACACTGAAGCTTTCTTT. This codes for CSARETQGYTEAFF.